The next 14 T cell receptor beta chains were all read from a single sample in a study of a mutant IDH1 vaccine in newly diagnosed glioma. Time point: week 23, last vaccination. Every vaccination contained 300 ug of the mutant IDH1 20-mer peptide and was paired with topical imiquimod. These receptors lack a known antigen. Assay used: immunoSEQ multiplex PCR; TCRdb lists only in-frame clones, some missing. The top ten hold about 2.2% of the sample, which has under 45,000 clones, approximately 84% seen once. The input for sequencing was PBMCs, taken from a glioma patient whose treatment included an IDH1 peptide vaccine. All receptors come from a woman younger than 35 with glioma. Some clones in this sample may be carry-over from other donors' samples.

The V gene is TRBV19, the J gene TRBJ1-2, with TRBD1 matching over 9 bases. Germline trimming cut 5 bases from V and 4 bases from J; bases unmatched to any gene: 5. Looked up from germline, CDR1 is LNHDA and CDR2 is SQIVND (reference sequence). This CDR3 spans 14 amino acids. CDR3 sequence reads: CASSPTGGGYGYTF. The CDR3 DNA reads as TGTGCCAGTAGTCCCACAGGGGGCGGCTATGGCTACACCTTC.

The chain joins TRBV6-1 to TRBJ2-7; D gene uncertain. Germline CDR1 and CDR2: MNHNS and SASEGT. The CDR3 spans 14 residues. The V gene lost 1 base and the J gene lost 2 bases, with 9 bases spanning the gap. The CDR3 DNA sequence: TGTGCCAGCAGTGAAGACGCCTACCCCTACGAGCAGTACTTC. This sequence encodes CASSEDAYPYEQYF.

V is TRBV5-1 and J is TRBJ1-1; TRBD1 matches 7 bases. The CDR3 runs to 16 residues. The V gene end was trimmed by 3 bases and the J gene end by 0 bases; junction bases not matched to a gene: 8. The V gene's germline CDR1 is SGHRS and CDR2 YFSETQ. CDR3 sequence: CASSWGYGQVNTEAFF. In DNA, the CDR3 is TGCGCCAGCAGCTGGGGATACGGACAGGTGAACACTGAAGCTTTCTTT. The whole variable domain, remainder taken from reference TRBV5-1 and TRBJ1-1, is KAGVTQTPRYLIKTRGQQVTLSCSPISGHRSVSWYQQTPGQGLQFLFEYFSETQRNKGNFPGRFSGRQFSNSRSEMNVSTLELGDSALYLCASSWGYGQVNTEAFFGQGTRLTVV.

The J gene is TRBJ2-2, the V gene TRBV5-8, with a tentative D call TRBD1 (5 bases). The CDR3 covers 13 residues. The V end lost 2 bases, the J end lost 7 bases, and 9 bases lay between the germline ends. CDR1 and CDR2 (germline): SGHTS, YDEGEE. The CDR3 spells CASSFQGVGELFF. DNA of the CDR3: TGTGCCAGCAGCTTTCAGGGTGTCGGGGAGCTGTTTTTT.

The chain combines TRBV19 with TRBJ2-7; possibly TRBD2 for D (6 bases). The CDR3 extends over 13 amino acids. V lost 6 bases and J 0 bases, leaving 9 bases between the germline ends. The germline V gene has CDR1 LNHDA and CDR2 SQIVND (reference sequence). CDR3 DNA: TGTGCCAGTAGGGGGGGTATCTCCTACGAGCAGTACTTC. Its translation: CASRGGISYEQYF.

The genes are TRBV7-8 and TRBJ1-1; D remains unclear. Trimming removed 1 base at V and 1 base at J, with 7 bases between. The CDR3 covers 14 residues. From germline, CDR1 is SGHVS and CDR2 FQNEAQ. The CDR3: CASSLGGTNTEAFF. The CDR3 DNA is TGTGCCAGCAGCTTAGGTGGCACGAACACTGAAGCTTTCTTT.

J is TRBJ2-7 and V is TRBV21-1. TRBV21-1 is termed a pseudogene. The CDR3 sequence is 13 residues long. CDR3 residues: CASSKEGNYEQYF. As DNA, the CDR3 is TGTGCCAGCAGCAAAGAGGGAAACTACGAGCAGTACTTC.

The V gene is TRBV9, the J gene TRBJ2-5; TRBD2 matches 7 bases. Germline-derived CDR1 and CDR2 are SGDLS and YYNGEE. The CDR3 spans 14 residues. The junction had 4 bases not matched to a gene; V was cut back by 0 bases and J by 5 bases. The CDR3 DNA follows: TGTGCCAGCAGCGTAGTGAGCGGGGAGGAGACCCAGTACTTC. Its protein is CASSVVSGEETQYF.

The chain joins TRBV5-4 to TRBJ2-3; 15 bases are shared with TRBD2. Germline loops: CDR1 SGHNT, CDR2 YYREEE (reference sequence). The trim removed 4 bases at V and 1 base at J, leaving 4 bases unmatched. CDR3 length equals 17 residues. The CDR3 DNA follows: TGTGCCAGCAGCGGACTAGCGGGAGGGCCCGGCACAGATACGCAGTATTTT. This gives the protein CASSGLAGGPGTDTQYF.

The rearrangement joins TRBV7-2 to TRBJ2-5, with 10 bases that match TRBD2. The J segment lost 2 bases and the V segment lost 1 base, leaving 1 base of the junction unmatched. Germline V gives CDR1 SGHTA, CDR2 FQGNSA. The CDR3 spans 15 residues. In DNA, the CDR3 is TGTGCCAGCAGCTTAGTTAGCGGGGGGCAAGAGACCCAGTACTTC. Its protein product is CASSLVSGGQETQYF.

V usage is TRBV29-1 and J usage is TRBJ2-3; D is uncertain. Trimming shortened V by 7 bases and J by 5 bases, and 13 bases separated the two germline ends. This CDR3 is 12 amino acids long. Germline loops: CDR1 SQVTM, CDR2 ANQGSEA. The CDR3 here is CSAKPVLDTQYF. Here the CDR3 DNA reads TGCAGCGCTAAGCCCGTTTTAGATACGCAGTATTTT.

The chain is built from TRBV14 and TRBJ1-2; 10 positions match TRBD1. V was pared by 1 base and J by 7 bases, with 6 bases of the junction left unmatched. The CDR3 length is 15 residues. Germline CDR1 is SGHDN and CDR2 is FVKESK. The CDR3 nucleotides are TGTGCCAGCAGCCAAGCACGACAGGGGGCGGGTGGCTACACCTTC. Translating gives CASSQARQGAGGYTF.

The chain carries TRBV5-6 and TRBJ1-2; D is unresolved. Per germline, CDR1 SGHDT and CDR2 YYEEEE. The CDR3 covers 14 residues. Deletions cut 4 bases from V and 8 bases from J, with 18 bases between. CDR3 DNA: TGTGCCAGCAGCCCTCCGGGTTGGGCGGGCGGCTACACCTTC. It is translated as CASSPPGWAGGYTF.

CDR3 residues: CASSWGGGDQPQHF. For the CDR3, the DNA is TGTGCCAGCAGTTGGGGAGGGGGCGACCAGCCCCAGCATTTT. The V and J genes are TRBV25-1 and TRBJ1-5, with TRBD1 identical over 7 bases. CDR3 size: 14 residues. The V segment lost 5 bases and the J segment 7 bases; nucleotides outside the gene matches: 8. Germline assignment: CDR1 MGHDK and CDR2 SYGVNS.